This TCR beta chain was found in a study of preoperative IRX-2 immunotherapy in early breast cancer. This sample's treatment: preoperative locoregional IRX-2 cytokine immunotherapy. V lost 4 bases, J lost 4 bases, and 7 bases lay in between. Germline CDR1 and CDR2: SQVTM and ANQGSEA. The CDR3 consists of 12 residues. This table comes from immunoSEQ multiplex PCR, and its TCRdb copy is limited to in-frame clones, with some not included. The sample holds about 98,000 clones; 86% are singletons and the top ten take about 2.1%. J is TRBJ1-4 and V is TRBV29-1; D remains unclear. This receptor was taken from a human donor with breast cancer. The starting material was tumor tissue, obtained after IRX-2 immunotherapy. CDR3 DNA sequence: TGCAGCGTTGCCAGCTTTAATGAAAAACTGTTTTTT. It is translated as CSVASFNEKLFF.